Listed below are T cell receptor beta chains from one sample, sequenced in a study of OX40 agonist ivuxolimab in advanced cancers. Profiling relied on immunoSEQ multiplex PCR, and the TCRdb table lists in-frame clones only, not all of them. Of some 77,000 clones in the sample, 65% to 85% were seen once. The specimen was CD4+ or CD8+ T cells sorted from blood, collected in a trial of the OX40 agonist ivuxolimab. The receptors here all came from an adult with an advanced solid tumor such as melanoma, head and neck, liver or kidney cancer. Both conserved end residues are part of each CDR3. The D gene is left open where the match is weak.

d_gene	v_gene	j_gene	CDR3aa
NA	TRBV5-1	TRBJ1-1	CASSFDGNTEAFF
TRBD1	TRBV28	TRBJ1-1	CASSTLPGTGLGKTEAFF
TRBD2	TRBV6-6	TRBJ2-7	CASSGTSGSYEQYF
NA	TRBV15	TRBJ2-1	CATSRDVGAYNEQFF
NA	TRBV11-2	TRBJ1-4	CASSSKKGVANEKLFF
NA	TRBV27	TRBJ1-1	CASSFGGGGTEAFF
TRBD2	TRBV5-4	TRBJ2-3	CASSPGTSGGTDTQYF
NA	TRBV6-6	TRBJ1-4	CASSYTGRGEKLFF
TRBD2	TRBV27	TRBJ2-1	CASSHASGSNEQFF
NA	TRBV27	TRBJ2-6	CASSLRDGANVLTF
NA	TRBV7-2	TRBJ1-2	CASSLGGGQGNGYTF
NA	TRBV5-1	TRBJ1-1	CASSLQGGATEAFF
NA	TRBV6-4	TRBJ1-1	CASGEGADTEAFF
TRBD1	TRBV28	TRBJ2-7	CASRIAGGAYEQYF
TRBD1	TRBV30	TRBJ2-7	CAWSPDRGDEQYF
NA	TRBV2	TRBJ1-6	CASKEEGFGNSPLHF
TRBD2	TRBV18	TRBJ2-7	CASSSLAGEYEQYF
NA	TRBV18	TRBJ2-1	CASSVGGQVNEQFF
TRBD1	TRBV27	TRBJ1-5	CASRAQGRGQPQHF
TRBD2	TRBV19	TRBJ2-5	CASTRSGTPETQYF
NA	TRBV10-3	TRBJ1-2	CAISESRLNYGYTF
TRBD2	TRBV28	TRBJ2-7	CASSSIAGGRLSYEQYF
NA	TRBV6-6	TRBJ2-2	CASSYTGGELFF
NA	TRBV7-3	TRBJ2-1	CASSSGPGTLNEQFF
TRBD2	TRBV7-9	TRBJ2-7	CASSFIPSGRTYEQYF
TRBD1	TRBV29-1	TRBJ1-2	CSVDTRDLPGGGYTF
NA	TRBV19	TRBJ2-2	CASLRPNTGELFF
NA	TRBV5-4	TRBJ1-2	CASSLVRDGYTF
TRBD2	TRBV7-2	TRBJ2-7	CASSLSGSYEQYF
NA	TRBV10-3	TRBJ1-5	CAISVGLGSNQPQHF
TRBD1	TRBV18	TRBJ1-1	CASSKQGSVSEAFF
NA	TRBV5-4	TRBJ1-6	CASSLMAGDNSPLHF
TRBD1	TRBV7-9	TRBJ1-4	CASSAYRGSTEKLFF
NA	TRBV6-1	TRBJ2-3	CASSEGLTQYF
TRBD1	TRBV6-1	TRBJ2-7	CASSDGQGESQYF
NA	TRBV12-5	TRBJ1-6	CASGLGGVSSYNSPLHF
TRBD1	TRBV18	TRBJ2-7	CASSPRDSAYEQYF
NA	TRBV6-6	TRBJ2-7	CASSPRRGGNEQYF